The text below deals with one T cell receptor beta chain. CDR1 SGHVS and CDR2 FQNEAQ come from the germline V gene. V lost 3 bases, J lost 5 bases, and 20 bases lay in between. CDR3 size: 17 residues. The protocol was immunoSEQ multiplex PCR, while the TCRdb copy is restricted to in-frame clones and leaves out a portion. The sample includes 95,000 to 150,000 clones, about 89% of them seen just once. These data belong to a study of control samples from healthy donors and cancer patients. The sample taken for sequencing was blood. The chain links TRBV7-8 to TRBJ2-1; a possible D gene is TRBD2 (7 bases). The receptor comes from a woman aged 18-30 years in good health. The CDR3 region is CASSLIRRTRGDNEQFF. In DNA, the CDR3 is TGTGCCAGCAGCTTGATCCGGAGGACTAGGGGGGACAATGAGCAGTTCTTC.